Reported below is one T cell receptor (beta chain). Its antigen is undetermined. This record comes from a study of monozygotic twins with inflammatory bowel disease. Overall study results and limits: IBD patients share fewer clonotypes with other people than healthy twins do, especially with disease activity.

A template switching step added UMIs, each with a 6-nucleotide sample barcode. TCRdb reworked the 5' RACE reads into one entry per CDR3 protein, no DNA. This table lists roughly 200,000 distinct CDR3 sequences. The CDR3 extends over 16 amino acids. Looked up from germline, CDR1 is MNHNS and CDR2 is SASEGT. The rearrangement links TRBV6-1 to TRBJ1-1; the TCRdb call, TRBD1, lacks DNA for checking. The sequenced material came from blood. This TCR came from a human donor with ulcerative colitis or Crohn's disease, or a healthy co-twin of an affected twin (not recorded which). The CDR3 protein is CASSGRWGQTNTEAFF.